The 32 T cell receptor beta chains presented below share a single source sample, sequenced in a study of a mutant IDH1 vaccine in newly diagnosed glioma (dated by TCRdb to the early 2020s). For these TCRs, the target antigens are not known. Taken with the paper, the label for time point translates to: week 47, end of study. Each vaccine dose was 300 ug of a 20-mer mutant IDH1 peptide in Montanide, given subcutaneously with topical imiquimod. The library came from the immunoSEQ multiplex PCR assay. TCRdb holds this immuneACCESS table with in-frame rearrangements only. Some clones are missing; in checked studies, unresolved V genes explain under half, and the rest has no known cause. In this sample the table shows approximately 34,000 clones, 89% of which occur a single time. About 2.2% of the sample lies in the top ten. The sample consisted of PBMCs, taken from a glioma patient whose treatment included an IDH1 peptide vaccine. The receptors here all came from a man in his forties or fifties with glioma.

The V gene is TRBV19, the J gene TRBJ1-2; D may be TRBD1 (6 bases). Trimming removed 5 bases from V and 3 bases from J, with 13 bases in between. The CDR3 is made up of 14 amino acids. Germline V gene data show CDR1 as LNHDA and CDR2 as SQIVND (reference sequence). The CDR3 is CASSLQGNDYGYTF. For the CDR3, the DNA is TGTGCCAGTAGTCTTCAGGGGAACGACTATGGCTACACCTTC.

The chain recombines TRBV7-2 with TRBJ2-7; possibly TRBD2 for D (5 bases). From germline, CDR1 is SGHTA and CDR2 FQGNSA. Trimming pared 1 base from V and 6 bases from J, leaving 7 bases between. The CDR3 contains 12 residues. The CDR3 reads CASSLDRGEQYF. The CDR3 DNA follows: TGTGCCAGCAGCTTAGATCGGGGCGAGCAGTACTTC.

The chain joins TRBV6-1 to TRBJ1-3, with D maybe TRBD1 (5 bases). The CDR3 is made up of 19 amino acids. The V and J ends lost 3 bases and 0 bases respectively, with 21 bases between them. Germline V gene lookup returns CDR1 MNHNS and CDR2 SASEGT. The CDR3 bases are TGTGCCAGCAGTGAGGCCCTCGCCGGGACGGGCCACTCTGGAAACACCATATATTTT. Translating gives CASSEALAGTGHSGNTIYF.

V usage is TRBV6-5 and J usage is TRBJ1-4; 9 positions match TRBD1. After removal of 6 bases from V and 2 bases from J, the junction contained 4 bases not matched to a gene. The CDR3 extends over 15 amino acids. Germline V gives CDR1 MNHEY, CDR2 SVGAGI. The CDR3 nucleotides read TGTGCCAGCAGCCAGACAGGGGGGACTAATGAAAAACTGTTTTTT. This codes for CASSQTGGTNEKLFF.

The sample holds one count of this clone. The chain is built from TRBV6-5 and TRBJ2-1; D uncertain. Germline assignment: CDR1 MNHEY and CDR2 SVGAGI. The CDR3 is made up of 16 amino acids. V lost 0 bases and J 0 bases, leaving 9 bases between the germline ends. CDR3 amino acids: CASSYSTGYSYNEQFF. In nucleotides, the CDR3 is TGTGCCAGCAGTTACTCGACCGGATACTCCTACAATGAGCAGTTCTTC.

Written as DNA, the CDR3 is TGTGCCAGCAGCCGTGCGTGGGGGAAGGACATCACCGGGGAGCTGTTTTTT. It encodes CASSRAWGKDITGELFF. The chain combines TRBV5-4 with TRBJ2-2; perhaps D is TRBD1 or TRBD2 (5 bases each). The CDR3 contains 17 residues. Trimming pared 4 bases from V and 4 bases from J, leaving 20 bases between. Germline V gene data show CDR1 as SGHNT and CDR2 as YYREEE (reference sequence).

This chain connects TRBV5-1 to TRBJ1-2; D possibly corresponds to TRBD1 (6 bases). The germline V gene has CDR1 SGHRS and CDR2 YFSETQ. CDR3 size: 15 residues. V was shortened by 4 bases and J by 4 bases, with 17 bases between the two germline ends. CDR3 amino acids: CASSPGGGLGYGYTF. DNA for the CDR3: TGCGCCAGCAGCCCTGGGGGGGGGCTCGGCTATGGCTACACCTTC.

The chain is built from TRBV2 and TRBJ2-1; 9 bases align to TRBD2. This CDR3 region has 15 residues. Germline V gene lookup returns CDR1 SNHLY and CDR2 FYNNEI. V shed 5 bases and J 4 bases; nucleotides not matched to a gene: 6. In nucleotides, the CDR3 is TGTGCCAGCAGTCAACTAGCGGGCGCTTACAATGAGCAGTTCTTC. It yields the protein CASSQLAGAYNEQFF.

The gene calls are TRBV6-6 and TRBJ1-2, with D possibly TRBD1 on 5 matching bases. Trimming stripped 8 bases from V and 0 bases from J, with 16 bases between. CDR1 and CDR2 from the germline V gene are MNHNY and SVGAGI (reference sequence). The CDR3 is 15 amino acids. Here the CDR3 reads CASSFPGRSNYGYTF. The CDR3 nucleotides are TGTGCCAGCTCTTTTCCGGGACGTTCTAACTATGGCTACACCTTC.

This chain links TRBV5-6 with TRBJ1-2; D is ambiguous. V was clipped by 1 base and J by 5 bases, with 12 bases between them. In germline, CDR1 is SGHDT, CDR2 YYEEEE. This CDR3 has 14 residues. CDR3 bases: TGTGCCAGCAGCTTGTATCCAGAAAATTATGGCTACACCTTC. Amino acid sequence: CASSLYPENYGYTF.

The chain joins TRBV28 to TRBJ2-7, with a weak D call TRBD1 (6 bases). CDR1 and CDR2 (germline): MDHEN, SYDVKM. V dropped 11 bases and J dropped 4 bases, with 18 bases sitting between them. The CDR3 runs to 13 residues. The CDR3 here is CAGQTRGLYEQYF. The CDR3 region has the DNA TGTGCCGGACAAACGAGGGGGTTGTACGAGCAGTACTTC.

V and J are TRBV11-2 and TRBJ2-2; D call uncertain. The CDR3 extends over 11 amino acids. The V gene lost 1 base and the J gene lost 6 bases, with 0 bases spanning the gap. Germline CDR1 reads SGHAT; CDR2 reads FQNNGV. This chain's CDR3 is CASSLAGELFF. CDR3 nucleotides: TGTGCCAGCAGCTTAGCCGGGGAGCTGTTTTTT.

This chain joins TRBV13 and TRBJ2-7, with D possibly being TRBD1 (7 bases). From germline, CDR1 is PRHDT and CDR2 FYEKMQ (reference sequence). V lost 0 bases to trimming and J lost 9 bases, with 18 bases between them. There are 15 residues in the CDR3. The CDR3 coding sequence is TGTGCCAGCAGCTTAGGTGACAGGGACTTAGGAGCGCAGTACGTC. Residues: CASSLGDRDLGAQYV.

This CDR3 is CASSLNTGTQEKLFF. The CDR3 nucleotides read TGCGCCAGCAGCTTAAATACAGGTACCCAGGAAAAACTGTTTTTT. The chain couples TRBV5-1 to TRBJ1-4; the D gene is possibly TRBD1 (5 bases). The germline V and J ends were trimmed by 2 bases and 8 bases, with 16 bases remaining between them. Germline V gene data show CDR1 as SGHRS and CDR2 as YFSETQ. The CDR3 has 15 amino acids.

The chain employs TRBV28 and TRBJ2-7, with TRBD2 as a possible D gene (5 bases). The CDR3 extends over 12 amino acids. Per the germline V gene, CDR1 is MDHEN and CDR2 is SYDVKM. V dropped 3 bases and J dropped 7 bases, with 10 bases sitting between them. CDR3 DNA: TGTGCCAGCAGTTTTAGAGCGGATGAGCAGTACTTC. Translated, it gives CASSFRADEQYF.

The chain has TRBV9 and TRBJ2-1, with D tentatively TRBD2 (6 bases). Trimming cost V 4 bases and J 6 bases, with 14 bases left between them. Germline V gene lookup returns CDR1 SGDLS and CDR2 YYNGEE. The CDR3 length is 14 residues. CDR3 coding DNA: TGTGCCAGCAGCCTAAGGGACTCCACCAATGAGCAGTTCTTC. It translates to CASSLRDSTNEQFF.

The chain couples TRBV4-1 to TRBJ1-1; no definite D call. V dropped 1 base and J dropped 5 bases, with 8 bases sitting between them. There are 13 residues in the CDR3. Germline CDR1 is MGHRA and CDR2 is YSYEKL. CDR3 region: CASSQAGWTEAFF. The CDR3 coding sequence is TGCGCCAGCAGCCAAGCCGGGTGGACTGAAGCTTTCTTT.

This chain joins TRBV5-1 and TRBJ1-1; D is unclear. V was clipped by 6 bases and J by 4 bases, with 16 bases between them. The length of the CDR3 is 14 residues. CDR1 is SGHRS, CDR2 YFSETQ, per germline. CDR3 in amino acids: CASTLSSMATEAFF. The CDR3 DNA is TGCGCCAGCACCTTATCCTCAATGGCCACTGAAGCTTTCTTT.

The V gene is TRBV5-1, the J gene TRBJ2-2, with D unresolved. CDR1 and CDR2 from the germline V gene are SGHRS and YFSETQ. This CDR3 contains 13 residues. The V end lost 1 base, the J end lost 7 bases, and 8 bases lay between the germline ends. CDR3 sequence reads: CASSLQFGGELFF. CDR3 bases: TGCGCCAGCAGCTTGCAGTTTGGCGGGGAGCTGTTTTTT.

The gene calls are TRBV4-1 and TRBJ1-6; no clear D gene. The CDR3 is 16 amino acids. The germline gives CDR1 MGHRA, CDR2 YSYEKL. Trimming stripped 1 base from V and 3 bases from J, with 10 bases between. CDR3 in amino acids: CASSQGAELYNSPLHF. DNA of the CDR3: TGCGCCAGCAGCCAAGGGGCAGAGCTCTATAATTCACCCCTCCACTTT.

DNA of the CDR3: TGTGCCAGCAGCTCCAGGGGGCTCCCTGGCACAGATACGCAGTATTTT. Protein sequence: CASSSRGLPGTDTQYF. The J gene is TRBJ2-3, the V gene TRBV7-9, with 8 bases aligning to TRBD1. Unmatched junction bases numbered 7, after V lost 4 bases and J lost 1 base. The germline CDR1 and CDR2 sequences are SEHNR and FQNEAQ (reference sequence). CDR3 length equals 16 residues.

This clone was observed a few times. The V gene is TRBV30, the J gene TRBJ1-2; D gene ambiguous. This CDR3 has 11 amino acids. Germline V gene lookup returns CDR1 GTSNPN and CDR2 SVGIG (reference sequence). Trimming shortened V by 1 base and J by 3 bases, and 3 bases separated the two germline ends. CDR3 sequence: CAWSGDYGYTF. CDR3 DNA: TGTGCCTGGAGTGGGGACTATGGCTACACCTTC. Full variable domain (remainder filled in from reference TRBV30 and TRBJ1-2): SQTIHQWPATLVQPVGSPLSLECTVEGTSNPNLYWYRQAAGRGLQLLFYSVGIGQISSEVPQNLSASRPQDRQFILSSKKLLLSDSGFYLCAWSGDYGYTFGSGTRLTVV.

This clone occurred a few times. Other DNA sequences of this sample code for an identical CDR3. The V gene is TRBV4-1, the J gene TRBJ1-1; 7 positions match TRBD1. This CDR3 region has 16 residues. V trimming: 4 bases; J trimming: 0 bases; junction bases outside the gene matches: 8. Per the germline V gene, CDR1 is MGHRA and CDR2 is YSYEKL. Here the CDR3 reads CASSPGTAPMNTEAFF. Written as DNA, the CDR3 is TGCGCCAGCAGCCCGGGGACAGCCCCTATGAACACTGAAGCTTTCTTT.

The CDR3 protein is CASSSDSTNQPQHF. Written as DNA, the CDR3 is TGCGCCAGCAGCAGCGACAGCACCAATCAGCCCCAGCATTTT. The genes are TRBV5-1 and TRBJ1-5; D perhaps matches TRBD1 (5 bases). Looked up from germline, CDR1 is SGHRS and CDR2 is YFSETQ. The length of the CDR3 is 14 residues. Trimming cost V 4 bases and J 3 bases, with 11 bases left between them.

This chain links TRBV4-1 with TRBJ1-6; D not resolved. Germline V gene sequence: CDR1 MGHRA, CDR2 YSYEKL. CDR3 length: 17 residues. V was shortened by 1 base and J by 6 bases, with 16 bases between the two germline ends. The CDR3 DNA is TGCGCCAGCAGCCAAGGGTCCGCGGGCGCCGGTAATTCACCCCTCCACTTT. Encoded protein: CASSQGSAGAGNSPLHF.

This clone was counted once. The chain employs TRBV19 and TRBJ1-2; D is unclear. Trimming removed 2 bases at V and 6 bases at J, with 13 bases between. CDR3 length: 14 residues. Germline lookup yields CDR1 LNHDA and CDR2 SQIVND (reference sequence). This chain's CDR3 is CASSISGVGHGYTF. In DNA, the CDR3 is TGTGCCAGTAGTATATCTGGGGTCGGACATGGCTACACCTTC.

The V gene is TRBV9, the J gene TRBJ2-2; tentatively, D is TRBD1 or TRBD2 (5 bases each). V was trimmed by 4 bases and J by 1 base, leaving 14 bases between them. Per the germline V gene, CDR1 is SGDLS and CDR2 is YYNGEE. This CDR3 comprises 16 residues. The CDR3, as DNA: TGTGCCAGCAGCACGCGAGGGACGGGGAACACCGGGGAGCTGTTTTTT. This gives the protein CASSTRGTGNTGELFF.

The chain recombines TRBV5-1 with TRBJ2-3, with 8 positions matching TRBD2. The CDR3 spans 16 residues. V trimming: 0 bases; J trimming: 1 base; junction bases outside the gene matches: 4. CDR1 is SGHRS, CDR2 YFSETQ, per germline. This chain's CDR3 is CASSLDAGGRTDTQYF. The CDR3, as DNA: TGCGCCAGCAGCTTGGATGCGGGGGGCCGCACAGATACGCAGTATTTT. The entire variable domain, with the rest obtained from reference TRBV5-1 and TRBJ2-3, is as follows: KAGVTQTPRYLIKTRGQQVTLSCSPISGHRSVSWYQQTPGQGLQFLFEYFSETQRNKGNFPGRFSGRQFSNSRSEMNVSTLELGDSALYLCASSLDAGGRTDTQYFGPGTRLTVL.

Of note for this clone: The junction differs from germline at one of its ends, possibly a read error. In the same sample, other DNA sequences code for this CDR3. The V call is TRBV4-1, the J call TRBJ1-1, with 8 nucleotides matching TRBD1. The CDR3 consists of 13 residues. Per the germline V gene, CDR1 is MGHRA and CDR2 is YSYEKL. The CDR3 is CASSQVLGQEAFF. As DNA, the CDR3 is TGCGCCAGCAGCCAAGTTCTGGGACAGGAAGCCTTCTTT.

In this sample, this clone turned up once. This chain connects TRBV4-1 to TRBJ2-1; a possible D gene is TRBD2 (6 bases). This CDR3 is 15 amino acids long. Germline CDR1 reads MGHRA; CDR2 reads YSYEKL. The ends were cut back, 1 base at V and 4 bases at J, with 11 bases in the middle. The CDR3 region is CASSQVWRDYNEQFF. DNA for the CDR3: TGCGCCAGCAGCCAAGTGTGGCGGGATTACAATGAGCAGTTCTTC.

The CDR3 nucleotides read TGCGCCAGCAGGACACCGGGACATTGCAGGATGAACACTGAAGCTTTCTTT. Translation gives CASRTPGHCRMNTEAFF. V and J are TRBV10-1 and TRBJ1-1; perhaps TRBD1 as D (6 bases). Between the trimmed V and J ends, which lost 6 bases and 0 bases, there was a span of 20 bases. The length of the CDR3 is 17 residues. Germline CDR1 WNHNN, CDR2 SYGVQD (reference sequence).

The chain couples TRBV10-3 to TRBJ2-7; D might be TRBD1 or TRBD2, each matching 6 bases. The V gene's germline CDR1 is ENHRY and CDR2 SYGVKD. V was clipped by 0 bases and J by 9 bases, with 12 bases between them. The CDR3 has 13 amino acids. The CDR3 region has the DNA TGTGCCATCAGTGAGTCGAAACAGGGAGGGCAGTACTTC. Its translation is CAISESKQGGQYF.